The 32 T cell receptor beta chains below all came from one sample that was sequenced in a study of cytomegalovirus exposure and HLA in healthy donors. Vbeta (60) and Jbeta (13) primers were used in the PCR. TCRdb's table, derived via immunoSEQ multiplex PCR, lists solely in-frame clones and lacks some. The sample carries under 90,000 clones, around 68% recorded once. The sample taken for sequencing was PBMCs. The source of these receptors is a man aged 35 to 55 in good health and CMV-seropositive.

J is TRBJ2-7 and V is TRBV19; 8 nucleotides agree with TRBD2. This CDR3 contains 14 residues. V trimming: 5 bases; J trimming: 0 bases; junction bases outside the gene matches: 3. Germline V gives CDR1 LNHDA, CDR2 SQIVND (reference sequence). The CDR3 DNA reads TGTGCCAGTAGTTCCAGCGGGAGCTCCTACGAGCAGTACTTC. This translates into CASSSSGSSYEQYF.

The CDR3 sequence is CASSLLGAEYQPQHF. The CDR3 coding sequence is TGTGCCAGCAGCTTACTTGGGGCAGAGTATCAGCCCCAGCATTTT. The gene calls are TRBV5-5 and TRBJ1-5; maybe TRBD1 (5 bases). From germline, CDR1 is SGHKS and CDR2 YYEKEE (reference sequence). CDR3 length equals 15 residues. Trimming pared 2 bases from V and 5 bases from J, leaving 14 bases between.

The genes are TRBV21-1 and TRBJ2-4; the D call of TRBD1 is as the table states it, not checked on the DNA. TRBV21-1 is a pseudogene locus. This CDR3 region has 15 residues. In nucleotides, the CDR3 is TGTGCCAGCAGCAAAGGGACACCCAGTAGGGACATTCAGTACTTC. It is translated as CASSKGTPSRDIQYF.

The J gene is TRBJ2-1, the V gene TRBV6-1; TRBD2 agrees at 8 bases. From germline, CDR1 is MNHNS and CDR2 SASEGT. After removal of 6 bases from V and 9 bases from J, the junction contained 10 bases not matched to a gene. The CDR3 runs 14 residues. In DNA, the CDR3 is TGTGCCAGCAGAGCGGCCGGGGGGGTGGGTGAGCAGTTCTTC. As protein: CASRAAGGVGEQFF.

The chain links TRBV6-5 to TRBJ2-6; D is ambiguous. V was shortened by 5 bases and J by 0 bases, with 8 bases between the two germline ends. Germline V CDR1 and CDR2: MNHEY, SVGAGI. This CDR3 contains 15 residues. CDR3 amino acids: CASSPQLSGANVLTF. CDR3 nucleotides: TGTGCCAGCAGTCCCCAACTCTCTGGGGCCAACGTCCTGACTTTC.

The V call is TRBV2, the J call TRBJ2-1; 12 bases match TRBD1. There are 15 residues in the CDR3. Trimming removed 6 bases from V and 7 bases from J; junction bases left unmatched: 7. Germline CDR1 is SNHLY and CDR2 is FYNNEI. As DNA, the CDR3 is TGTGCCAGCAGCGGGACAGGGGGCTATAAGAATGAGCAGTTCTTC. Protein sequence: CASSGTGGYKNEQFF.

The chain links TRBV9 to TRBJ2-1, with 7 bases lining up with TRBD2. CDR3 length equals 15 residues. V was clipped by 2 bases and J by 2 bases; unmatched bases: 4. The germline V gene encodes CDR1 SGDLS and CDR2 YYNGEE. The CDR3 sequence is CASSVGGNAYNEQFF. As DNA, the CDR3 is TGTGCCAGCAGCGTGGGGGGGAACGCCTACAATGAGCAGTTCTTC.

This clone was observed once. This chain uses TRBV5-1 with TRBJ2-5; 11 nucleotides line up with TRBD1. Germline loops: CDR1 SGHRS, CDR2 YFSETQ. The J segment lost 2 bases and the V segment lost 2 bases, leaving 2 bases of the junction unmatched. The CDR3 is made up of 15 amino acids. The CDR3, as DNA: TGCGCCAGCAGCTTCGGGACAGGGGGACAAGAGACCCAGTACTTC. This gives the protein CASSFGTGGQETQYF.

The J gene is TRBJ1-1, the V gene TRBV28; TRBD1 agrees at 9 bases. Germline assignment: CDR1 MDHEN and CDR2 SYDVKM. V shed 2 bases and J 6 bases; nucleotides not matched to a gene: 7. The CDR3 has 15 residues. In nucleotides, the CDR3 is TGTGCCAGCAGTTTACCACAGGGGGCAAATGCTGAAGCTTTCTTT. Protein sequence: CASSLPQGANAEAFF.

The chain carries TRBV25-1 and TRBJ2-7, with a weak D call TRBD2 (5 bases). Germline loops: CDR1 MGHDK, CDR2 SYGVNS. This CDR3 region has 14 residues. V shed 4 bases and J shed 2 bases, with 12 bases lying between them. The chain's CDR3 is CASSAGRRPYEQYF. The DNA for the CDR3 is TGTGCCAGCAGTGCAGGACGGAGGCCCTACGAGCAGTACTTC.

The gene calls are TRBV7-6 and TRBJ2-3; D might be TRBD2 (5 bases). The CDR3 sequence is 12 residues long. Trimming removed 3 bases at V and 4 bases at J, with 5 bases between. From germline, CDR1 is SGHVS and CDR2 FNYEAQ. DNA for the CDR3: TGTGCCAGCAGCTTCGGGGCAGATACGCAGTATTTT. This sequence encodes CASSFGADTQYF. The full variable domain, its missing parts supplied by reference TRBV7-6 and TRBJ2-3, is GAGVSQSPRYKVTKRGQDVALRCDPISGHVSLYWYRQALGQGPEFLTYFNYEAQQDKSGLPNDRFSAERPEGSISTLTIQRTEQRDSAMYRCASSFGADTQYFGPGTRLTVL.

The rearrangement uses TRBV7-2 and TRBJ1-5, with 7 bases that match TRBD1. Germline V gene sequence: CDR1 SGHTA, CDR2 FQGNSA. After removal of 5 bases from V and 6 bases from J, the junction contained 4 bases not matched to a gene. CDR3 size: 13 residues. CDR3 protein: CASSGRGRQPQHF. CDR3 nucleotides: TGTGCCAGCAGCGGAAGGGGGCGTCAGCCCCAGCATTTT.

The chain joins TRBV11-2 to TRBJ2-3, with D perhaps TRBD2 (5 bases). The V gene lost 2 bases and the J gene lost 0 bases, with 12 bases spanning the gap. CDR1 is SGHAT and CDR2 is FQNNGV in the germline V gene. The CDR3 has 16 amino acids. The CDR3 DNA is TGTGCCAGCAGCTTATCCGGGGTGCCTAGCACAGATACGCAGTATTTT. It codes for CASSLSGVPSTDTQYF.

The gene calls are TRBV2 and TRBJ2-1; D unclear. The CDR3 is 13 residues long. The V and J ends lost 7 bases and 5 bases respectively, with 12 bases between them. The germline V gene has CDR1 SNHLY and CDR2 FYNNEI. The CDR3 loop is CASKPGRHNEQFF. The CDR3 coding sequence is TGTGCCAGCAAGCCAGGCCGTCACAATGAGCAGTTCTTC.

This chain joins TRBV7-2 and TRBJ2-7, with D maybe TRBD2 (5 bases). This CDR3 comprises 15 residues. Germline V gene data show CDR1 as SGHTA and CDR2 as FQGNSA. V lost 4 bases and J 2 bases, leaving 15 bases between the germline ends. The CDR3 bases are TGTGCCAGCAGCTCACCCGGACTGGTTGCCTACGAGCAGTACTTC. This encodes CASSSPGLVAYEQYF.

The gene calls are TRBV28 and TRBJ1-1; D ambiguous. This CDR3 comprises 12 residues. V was trimmed by 5 bases and J by 7 bases, leaving 11 bases between them. The germline gives CDR1 MDHEN, CDR2 SYDVKM. The CDR3 loop reads CASSTFLGEAFF. The CDR3 DNA follows: TGTGCCAGCAGTACGTTTCTAGGTGAAGCTTTCTTT.

Comments on this clone: The same CDR3 is also encoded by other DNA sequences in this sample. This rearrangement joins TRBV19 to TRBJ1-2, with a weak D call TRBD1 (6 bases). This CDR3 has 13 amino acids. Germline assignment: CDR1 LNHDA and CDR2 SQIVND (reference sequence). Trimming stripped 4 bases from V and 4 bases from J, with 10 bases between. CDR3 DNA: TGTGCCAGTAGTAAGGACAGTAGCTATGGCTACACCTTC. Translated: CASSKDSSYGYTF.

The J gene is TRBJ1-1, the V gene TRBV19, with D possibly matching TRBD1 (6 bases). Trimming took 5 bases from V and 1 from J, leaving 14 bases between them. Germline CDR1 and CDR2: LNHDA and SQIVND (reference sequence). The CDR3 covers 15 residues. CDR3 sequence (DNA): TGTGCCAGTAGTGAAAACAGGGTGGGGAACACTGAAGCTTTCTTT. Its translation: CASSENRVGNTEAFF.

The J gene is TRBJ1-5, the V gene TRBV2, with D maybe TRBD1 (6 bases). With 8 bases removed from V and 1 base from J, the gap between germline ends came to 15 bases. The CDR3 is 15 residues long. Germline CDR1 SNHLY, CDR2 FYNNEI. Here the CDR3 reads CASSRGGPSNQPQHF. The CDR3 DNA follows: TGTGCCAGCTCGAGAGGGGGACCGAGCAATCAGCCCCAGCATTTT.

J is TRBJ2-3 and V is TRBV5-1; TRBD1 aligns across 8 bases. V shed 6 bases, J shed 1 base, and the junction held 7 bases outside the gene matches. Looked up from germline, CDR1 is SGHRS and CDR2 is YFSETQ. The CDR3 loop spans 15 amino acids. The CDR3, as DNA: TGCGCCAGCACCGATTCGGGACAGGGCACAGATACGCAGTATTTT. This gives the protein CASTDSGQGTDTQYF.

This rearrangement joins TRBV18 to TRBJ1-1, with D possibly matching TRBD1 (5 bases). CDR3 length: 15 amino acids. The V gene lost 4 bases and the J gene lost 0 bases, with 12 bases spanning the gap. The germline gives CDR1 KGHSH, CDR2 LQKENI. This CDR3 is CASSRQGLMNTEAFF. Written as DNA, the CDR3 is TGTGCCAGCTCACGGCAGGGCCTCATGAACACTGAAGCTTTCTTT.

V is TRBV30 and J is TRBJ1-4, with D uncertain. Trimming took 0 bases from V and 3 from J, leaving 8 bases between them. The CDR3 spans 14 residues. The germline V gene encodes CDR1 GTSNPN and CDR2 SVGIG (reference sequence). This CDR3 is CAWSVGGPNEKLFF. The CDR3, as DNA: TGTGCCTGGAGTGTAGGAGGGCCTAATGAAAAACTGTTTTTT.

This clone appeared once. The chain couples TRBV10-3 to TRBJ1-4, with unresolved D. The CDR3 consists of 13 residues. The germline V and J ends were trimmed by 8 bases and 5 bases, with 12 bases remaining between them. Germline V CDR1 and CDR2: ENHRY, SYGVKD. For the CDR3, the DNA is TGTGCCATCGGAGTTTCGGGGAATGAAAAACTGTTTTTT. This encodes CAIGVSGNEKLFF.

V usage is TRBV11-2 and J usage is TRBJ1-5, with a weak D call TRBD1 (5 bases). The V end lost 0 bases, the J end lost 7 bases, and 7 bases lay between the germline ends. CDR1 is SGHAT, CDR2 FQNNGV, per germline. The CDR3 contains 13 residues. The CDR3 loop is CASSLDKGQPQHF. The DNA for the CDR3 is TGTGCCAGCAGCTTAGACAAGGGGCAGCCCCAGCATTTT.

Only one count was recorded for this clone. The V call is TRBV10-3, the J call TRBJ2-5; 13 bases match TRBD2. V gave up 10 bases and J gave up 5 bases; unmatched junction bases: 7. The CDR3 has 14 amino acids. In germline, CDR1 is ENHRY, CDR2 SYGVKD. CDR3 residues: CATGLAGVKETQYF. The DNA of the CDR3 is TGTGCCACCGGACTAGCGGGAGTAAAGGAGACCCAGTACTTC.

DNA for the CDR3: TGTGCCAGTAGTATCAGGGGAGATCAGCCCCAGCATTTT. This sequence encodes CASSIRGDQPQHF. This chain links TRBV19 with TRBJ1-5; the D gene is possibly TRBD1 (6 bases). There are 13 residues in the CDR3. The germline V and J ends were trimmed by 3 bases and 5 bases, with 8 bases remaining between them. Germline lookup yields CDR1 LNHDA and CDR2 SQIVND (reference sequence). Complete variable domain (other parts from reference TRBV19 and TRBJ1-5): DGGITQSPKYLFRKEGQNVTLSCEQNLNHDAMYWYRQDPGQGLRLIYYSQIVNDFQKGDIAEGYSVSREKKESFPLTVTSAQKNPTAFYLCASSIRGDQPQHFGDGTRLSIL.

V is TRBV19 and J is TRBJ1-5, with D possibly matching TRBD1 (5 bases). The CDR3 sequence is 15 residues long. The ends were cut back, 5 bases at V and 4 bases at J, with 15 bases in the middle. Germline lookup yields CDR1 LNHDA and CDR2 SQIVND (reference sequence). CDR3 sequence: CASSPLAQGNQPQHF. The CDR3, as DNA: TGTGCCAGTAGTCCACTGGCGCAGGGTAATCAGCCCCAGCATTTT. Full variable domain (rest looked up from reference TRBV19 and TRBJ1-5): DGGITQSPKYLFRKEGQNVTLSCEQNLNHDAMYWYRQDPGQGLRLIYYSQIVNDFQKGDIAEGYSVSREKKESFPLTVTSAQKNPTAFYLCASSPLAQGNQPQHFGDGTRLSIL.

This clone is a singleton in its sample. This chain links TRBV9 with TRBJ2-2; the D is unclear. This CDR3 is built from 15 residues. CDR1 SGDLS and CDR2 YYNGEE come from the germline V gene. V was trimmed by 0 bases and J by 7 bases, leaving 13 bases between them. CDR3 coding DNA: TGTGCCAGCAGCGTAGGTTCCTCCGGGTTCGGGGAGCTGTTTTTT. Encoded protein: CASSVGSSGFGELFF.

This clone was seen a few times. The chain employs TRBV18 and TRBJ2-1; D not resolved. The V end was cut by 3 bases, the J end by 10 bases, with 10 bases between. CDR1 is KGHSH, CDR2 LQKENI, per germline. CDR3 length equals 12 residues. In DNA form, the CDR3 reads TGTGCCAGCTCACCGTCCACTCGGGAGCAGTTCTTC. Its protein product is CASSPSTREQFF.

The chain employs TRBV18 and TRBJ1-1, with D possibly matching TRBD1 (6 bases). Per the germline V gene, CDR1 is KGHSH and CDR2 is LQKENI. The germline V and J ends were trimmed by 3 bases and 4 bases, with 18 bases remaining between them. This CDR3 spans 16 amino acids. CDR3 protein: CASSPQTPGGGTEAFF. CDR3 nucleotides: TGTGCCAGCTCACCGCAGACCCCGGGAGGGGGCACTGAAGCTTTCTTT.

In its sample, this clone was seen a few times. V and J are TRBV2 and TRBJ2-7; D is undetermined. From germline, CDR1 is SNHLY and CDR2 FYNNEI. V was cut by 4 bases and J by 4 bases, with 5 bases left in between. This CDR3 is 11 amino acids long. The CDR3 DNA reads TGTGCCAGCAGTGTCGGGTACGAGCAGTACTTC. This gives the protein CASSVGYEQYF. Full variable domain (rest looked up from reference TRBV2 and TRBJ2-7): EPEVTQTPSHQVTQMGQEVILRCVPISNHLYFYWYRQILGQKVEFLVSFYNNEISEKSEIFDDQFSVERPDGSNFTLKIRSTKLEDSAMYFCASSVGYEQYFGPGTRLTVT.

The V and J genes are TRBV2 and TRBJ2-1; 7 bases align to TRBD1. The length of the CDR3 is 13 residues. With V trimmed by 6 bases and J by 6 bases, 5 bases remained unmatched. Per germline, CDR1 SNHLY and CDR2 FYNNEI. CDR3 sequence reads: CASRGTVINEQFF. The CDR3 DNA reads TGTGCCAGCAGAGGGACAGTCATCAATGAGCAGTTCTTC.